This TCR beta chain is drawn from a study of radiotherapy plus CTLA-4 blockade in lung cancer. Findings of the study overall: Early clonal dynamics of blood T cells, together with interferon-beta, were reported as the best response predictor.

Produced via immunoSEQ multiplex PCR; TCRdb's table is partial and in-frame only. The sample shows roughly 110,000 clones, 85% to 90% of them seen only once. About this clone itself: Its antigen is not known.

Source: peripheral blood, taken from a patient treated with radiotherapy plus ipilimumab. This clonotype was sampled from a human donor with non-small cell lung cancer that progressed on radiotherapy plus ipilimumab. Some clones in this sample may be carry-over from other donors' samples.

CDR3 region: CASSLDRGLGDTEAFF. CDR3 in DNA: TGTGCCAGCAGCTTGGACAGGGGGCTTGGTGACACTGAAGCTTTCTTT. The genes are TRBV5-4 and TRBJ1-1, with 9 bases that match TRBD1. CDR3 size: 16 residues. The V gene end was trimmed by 0 bases and the J gene end by 3 bases; junction bases not matched to a gene: 6. The germline CDR1 and CDR2 sequences are SGHNT and YYREEE (reference sequence).